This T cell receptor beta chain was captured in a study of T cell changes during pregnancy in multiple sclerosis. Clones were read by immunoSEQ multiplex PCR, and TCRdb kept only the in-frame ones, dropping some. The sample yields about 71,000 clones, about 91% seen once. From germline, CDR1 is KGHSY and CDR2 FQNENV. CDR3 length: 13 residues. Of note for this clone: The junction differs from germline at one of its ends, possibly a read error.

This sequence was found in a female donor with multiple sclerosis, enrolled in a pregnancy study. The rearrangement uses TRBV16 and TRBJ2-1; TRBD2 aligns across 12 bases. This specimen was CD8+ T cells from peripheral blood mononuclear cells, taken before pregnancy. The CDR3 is CASSQSLSSGGVF. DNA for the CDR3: TGTGCCAGCAGCCAATCTCTATCTAGCGGGGGGGTCTTC.